The 19 T cell receptor beta chains reported below all come from one sample, sequenced in a study of T-cell memory formation after mild COVID-19. TCRdb itself ran the 5' RACE reads through MiXCR, one entry per CDR3 protein. In the table there are 400,000 to 500,000 distinct CDR3 sequences, roughly 26% of which are singletons. The sample was PBMCs or a T cell subset sorted from them (not recorded which). These receptors were taken from an adult woman who had mild COVID-19 (a few samples of this study predate the infection). Cell type and time point are not known.

V usage is TRBV20-1 and J usage is TRBJ1-1; D call uncertain. Germline CDR1 reads DFQATT; CDR2 reads SNEGSKA (reference sequence). V lost 6 bases, J lost 1 base, and 15 bases lay in between. The CDR3 is 14 residues long. CDR3 sequence reads: CSAPPALTNTEAFF. The CDR3 coding sequence is TGCAGTGCACCCCCGGCACTTACGAACACTGAAGCTTTCTTT.

This chain uses TRBV12-3 or TRBV12-4 with TRBJ1-4; unclear D gene. CDR3 size: 14 residues. The V gene lost 1 base and the J gene lost 4 bases, with 7 bases spanning the gap. CDR3 loop: CASSLGASNEKLFF. The CDR3 nucleotides read TGTGCCAGCAGTTTAGGGGCCAGTAATGAAAAACTGTTTTTT.

The rearrangement uses TRBV30 and TRBJ2-3, with D possibly being TRBD1 (5 bases). V dropped 2 bases and J dropped 3 bases, with 6 bases sitting between them. CDR1 GTSNPN and CDR2 SVGIG come from the germline V gene (reference sequence). This CDR3 is 12 amino acids long. The CDR3 sequence: CAWSQGTDTQYF. CDR3 bases: TGTGCCTGGAGTCAGGGAACAGATACGCAGTATTTT. Based on the CDR3 plus reference TRBV30 and TRBJ2-3, the full variable domain is SQTIHQWPATLVQPVGSPLSLECTVEGTSNPNLYWYRQAAGRGLQLLFYSVGIGQISSEVPQNLSASRPQDRQFILSSKKLLLSDSGFYLCAWSQGTDTQYFGPGTRLTVL.

In its sample, this clonotype was seen a few times. V usage is TRBV5-1 and J usage is TRBJ2-7; 7 nucleotides match TRBD1. This CDR3 region has 15 residues. The J segment lost 0 bases and the V segment lost 4 bases, leaving 7 bases of the junction unmatched. The germline V gene encodes CDR1 SGHRS and CDR2 YFSETQ. The DNA for the CDR3 is TGCGCCAGCAGCATAACCAGGGGGTTCTCCTACGAGCAGTACTTC. It encodes CASSITRGFSYEQYF.

This clonotype was seen only a few times. This chain joins TRBV7-8 and TRBJ1-5; a possible D gene is TRBD1 (5 bases). Germline V gene data show CDR1 as SGHVS and CDR2 as FQNEAQ. CDR3 size: 15 residues. The V and J ends lost 0 bases and 3 bases respectively, with 9 bases between them. The CDR3 spells CASSLAPGPNQPQHF. In DNA, the CDR3 is TGTGCCAGCAGCTTAGCGCCGGGGCCCAATCAGCCCCAGCATTTT.

The table lists this clonotype with a few counts. This CDR3 reads CASSLGYGDTGELFF. As DNA, the CDR3 is TGTGCCAGCAGCTTGGGATACGGGGACACCGGGGAGCTGTTTTTT. The rearrangement uses TRBV5-6 and TRBJ2-2; TRBD2 is a possible D gene (5 bases). The CDR3 extends over 15 amino acids. Trimming took off 0 bases at V and 3 bases at J, with 9 bases between the two ends. Germline CDR1 and CDR2: SGHDT and YYEEEE.

Here the CDR3 DNA reads TGTGCCAGTAGTTATGACGACAGGTCCTACGTTACCTCTGGAAACACCATATATTTT. Amino acid sequence: CASSYDDRSYVTSGNTIYF. V is TRBV19 and J is TRBJ1-3; TRBD1 is a possible D gene (6 bases). Trimming shortened V by 5 bases and J by 0 bases, and 23 bases separated the two germline ends. The CDR3 loop spans 19 amino acids. The germline gives CDR1 LNHDA, CDR2 SQIVND (reference sequence).

The chain combines TRBV7-9 with TRBJ1-2; D unclear. Trimming took 2 bases from V and 4 from J, leaving 5 bases between them. The germline gives CDR1 SEHNR, CDR2 FQNEAQ (reference sequence). The CDR3 is made up of 12 amino acids. The CDR3 protein is CASSLTLYGYTF. CDR3 DNA sequence: TGTGCCAGCAGCTTAACCCTCTATGGCTACACCTTC.

This clonotype has a count of ten or more. This sequence joins TRBV15 and TRBJ2-5, with unresolved D. The CDR3 spans 14 residues. Germline V lookup: CDR1 LNHNV, CDR2 YYDKDF (reference sequence). The germline V and J ends were trimmed by 2 bases and 3 bases, with 10 bases remaining between them. The CDR3: CATSRQNGEETQYF. The CDR3 region has the DNA TGTGCCACCAGCAGACAAAATGGGGAAGAGACCCAGTACTTC. The full variable domain, in which reference TRBV15 and TRBJ2-5 provide the parts outside the CDR3, is DAMVIQNPRYQVTQFGKPVTLSCSQTLNHNVMYWYQQKSSQAPKLLFHYYDKDFNNEADTPDNFQSRRPNTSFCFLDIRSPGLGDTAMYLCATSRQNGEETQYFGPGTRLLVL.

This clonotype was recorded at least ten times. The CDR3 here is CASSQAFEQFF. The CDR3 DNA follows: TGCGCCAGCAGCCAAGCTTTCGAGCAGTTCTTC. The chain uses TRBV4-1 and TRBJ2-1; no clear D gene. V lost 1 base and J lost 10, with 5 bases in between. This CDR3 contains 11 residues. Looked up from germline, CDR1 is MGHRA and CDR2 is YSYEKL.

The J gene is TRBJ2-1, the V gene TRBV29-1; perhaps TRBD2 as D (5 bases). Trimming took 5 bases from V and 1 from J, leaving 9 bases between them. The CDR3 spans 13 residues. The germline gives CDR1 SQVTM, CDR2 ANQGSEA. CDR3 sequence reads: CSVLGVSYNEQFF. In nucleotides, the CDR3 is TGCAGCGTTCTCGGGGTTTCCTACAATGAGCAGTTCTTC.

This rearrangement joins TRBV2 to TRBJ2-3; 10 nucleotides match TRBD1. The CDR3 is 16 residues long. The ends lost 5 bases at V and 3 bases at J; junction bases unmatched: 8. CDR1 SNHLY and CDR2 FYNNEI come from the germline V gene. DNA for the CDR3: TGTGCCAGCAGTAGGGACAGGGGATGGAGGACAGATACGCAGTATTTT. It specifies CASSRDRGWRTDTQYF. Full variable domain (outside the CDR3, taken from reference TRBV2 and TRBJ2-3): EPEVTQTPSHQVTQMGQEVILRCVPISNHLYFYWYRQILGQKVEFLVSFYNNEISEKSEIFDDQFSVERPDGSNFTLKIRSTKLEDSAMYFCASSRDRGWRTDTQYFGPGTRLTVL.

The rearrangement uses TRBV24-1 and TRBJ2-3; a weak D match, TRBD1 (6 bases). V gave up 4 bases and J gave up 6 bases, with 19 bases separating them. The CDR3 is 16 residues long. Germline CDR1 is KGHDR and CDR2 is SFDVKD. The CDR3 DNA reads as TGTGCCACCAGTGACTCGACTGGACAGACCATGGATACGCAGTATTTT. The encoded protein is CATSDSTGQTMDTQYF.

The gene calls are TRBV20-1 and TRBJ2-5, with 12 nucleotides matching TRBD2. CDR3 size: 16 residues. The V and J ends lost 6 bases and 0 bases, in that order; junction bases with no gene match: 8. Germline V gene sequence: CDR1 DFQATT, CDR2 SNEGSKA (reference sequence). The CDR3 region is CSARPLAGGDQETQYF. The CDR3 nucleotides are TGCAGTGCGAGGCCCCTAGCGGGGGGGGACCAAGAGACCCAGTACTTC.

At least ten counts were recorded for this clonotype. The rearrangement links TRBV2 to TRBJ2-6, with D possibly being TRBD1 or TRBD2 (5 bases each). Germline assignment: CDR1 SNHLY and CDR2 FYNNEI. V lost 4 bases to trimming and J lost 0 bases, with 10 bases between them. This CDR3 is built from 16 residues. CDR3 sequence reads: CASSGAGASGANVLTF. For the CDR3, the DNA is TGTGCCAGCAGTGGGGCCGGGGCCTCTGGGGCCAACGTCCTGACTTTC.

This clonotype was counted a few times. The chain recombines TRBV7-6 with TRBJ2-7; weak D call: TRBD1 (6 bases). Germline loops: CDR1 SGHVS, CDR2 FNYEAQ. V dropped 4 bases and J dropped 2 bases, with 12 bases sitting between them. The length of the CDR3 is 14 residues. CDR3 loop: CASSSHRAPYEQYF. CDR3 sequence (DNA): TGTGCCAGCAGCTCACACAGGGCCCCCTACGAGCAGTACTTC.

V usage is TRBV7-9 and J usage is TRBJ2-1, with D unclear. This CDR3 has 14 residues. Trimming removed 0 bases at V and 5 bases at J, with 8 bases between. Germline V CDR1 and CDR2: SEHNR, FQNEAQ (reference sequence). For the CDR3, the DNA is TGTGCCAGCAGCTTAGCCCCCAGCCACAATGAGCAGTTCTTC. This sequence encodes CASSLAPSHNEQFF.

The V gene is TRBV12-3 or TRBV12-4, the J gene TRBJ2-4; 10 bases match TRBD2. The trim removed 4 bases at V and 1 base at J, leaving 7 bases unmatched. The CDR3 extends over 17 amino acids. The CDR3: CASSSSGRGLAKNIQYF. The CDR3 region has the DNA TGTGCCAGCAGTTCTAGCGGGAGAGGGTTGGCCAAAAACATTCAGTACTTC.

In its sample, this clonotype was seen a few times. The rearrangement joins TRBV5-1 to TRBJ2-1; the match to TRBD2 covers 8 bases. This CDR3 spans 15 amino acids. Per the germline V gene, CDR1 is SGHRS and CDR2 is YFSETQ. The trim removed 3 bases at V and 3 bases at J, leaving 5 bases unmatched. CDR3 residues: CASSYGLADYNEQFF. DNA for the CDR3: TGCGCCAGCAGCTATGGACTAGCTGACTACAATGAGCAGTTCTTC. The full variable domain, its missing parts supplied by reference TRBV5-1 and TRBJ2-1, is KAGVTQTPRYLIKTRGQQVTLSCSPISGHRSVSWYQQTPGQGLQFLFEYFSETQRNKGNFPGRFSGRQFSNSRSEMNVSTLELGDSALYLCASSYGLADYNEQFFGPGTRLTVL.